The text below deals with one T cell receptor (beta chain). The data stem from a study of blood T cell repertoires in COVID-19. CDR3 length: 17 residues. V was trimmed by 1 base and J by 1 base, leaving 13 bases between them. Germline V gene lookup returns CDR1 KGHDR and CDR2 SFDVKD. Sequenced by immunoSEQ multiplex PCR; TCRdb stores in-frame clones only, minus some. The sample shows some 160,000 clones, around 85% of them seen only once. This TCR was sampled from a woman in her 70s with acute or convalescent COVID-19. The rearrangement joins TRBV24-1 to TRBJ2-4, with TRBD1 as a possible D gene (5 bases). Sequencing was carried out using peripheral blood. CDR3 in amino acids: CATSDFAEKGAKNIQYF. DNA of the CDR3: TGTGCCACCAGTGATTTTGCCGAAAAGGGGGCCAAAAACATTCAGTACTTC.